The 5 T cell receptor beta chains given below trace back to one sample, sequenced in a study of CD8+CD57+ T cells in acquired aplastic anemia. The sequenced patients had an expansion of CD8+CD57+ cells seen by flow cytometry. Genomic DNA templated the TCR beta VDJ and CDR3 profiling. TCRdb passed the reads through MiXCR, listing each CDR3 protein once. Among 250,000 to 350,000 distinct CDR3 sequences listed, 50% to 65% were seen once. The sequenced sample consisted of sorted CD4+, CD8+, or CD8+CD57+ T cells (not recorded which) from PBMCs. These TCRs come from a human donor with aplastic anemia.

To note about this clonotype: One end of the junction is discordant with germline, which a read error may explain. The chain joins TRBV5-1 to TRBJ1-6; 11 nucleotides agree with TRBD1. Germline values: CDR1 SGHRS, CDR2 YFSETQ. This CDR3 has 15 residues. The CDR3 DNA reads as TGCGCCGGCAGCTTGGACAGGGGGCGTAATTCACCCCTCCACTTT. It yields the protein CAGSLDRGRNSPLHF.

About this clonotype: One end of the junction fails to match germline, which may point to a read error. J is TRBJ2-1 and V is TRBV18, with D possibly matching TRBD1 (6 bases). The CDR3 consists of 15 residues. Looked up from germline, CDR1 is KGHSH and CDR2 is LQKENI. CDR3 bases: TGTGCCAGCTCACCATCCGGGACACTTAACAATGAGCGGTTCTTC. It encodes CASSPSGTLNNERFF.

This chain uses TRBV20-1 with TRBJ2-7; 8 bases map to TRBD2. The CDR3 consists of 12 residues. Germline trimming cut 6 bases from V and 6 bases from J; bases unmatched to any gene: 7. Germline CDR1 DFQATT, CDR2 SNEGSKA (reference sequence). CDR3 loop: CSASPGTSEQYF. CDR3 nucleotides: TGCAGTGCCAGTCCCGGGACTAGCGAGCAGTACTTC.

The CDR3: CASRTGLAVTDTQYF. The CDR3 DNA reads TGTGCCAGCAGGACGGGACTAGCGGTCACAGATACGCAGTATTTT. This chain joins TRBV2 and TRBJ2-3; 11 nucleotides align to TRBD2. The germline V gene has CDR1 SNHLY and CDR2 FYNNEI. V trimming: 6 bases; J trimming: 2 bases; junction bases outside the gene matches: 4. The CDR3 is made up of 15 amino acids.

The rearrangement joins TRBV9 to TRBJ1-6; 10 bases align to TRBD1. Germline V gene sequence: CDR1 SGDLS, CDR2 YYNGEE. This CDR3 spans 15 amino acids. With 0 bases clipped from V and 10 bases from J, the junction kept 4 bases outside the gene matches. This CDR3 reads CASSVEGTGASPLHF. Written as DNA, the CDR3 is TGTGCCAGCAGCGTAGAGGGGACAGGGGCCTCACCCCTCCACTTT.